The next 5 T cell receptor beta chains were all read from a single sample in a study of shared clonotypes between healthy human individuals. Some clones are missing from TCRdb's copy, which holds only in-frame ones; the method was immunoSEQ multiplex PCR. The data show around 2.5 million clones, with over 85% seen just once and 0.36% held by the top ten. Sequencing was carried out using naive CD4+ T cells from PBMCs. Subset denoted: CD45RA+ positively selected. These receptors were collected from a man younger than 35 in good health. Some clones in this sample may be carry-over from other donors' samples.

On this clone: This sample also contains other DNA sequences that code for the same CDR3. This sequence joins TRBV4-2 and TRBJ1-5, with no clear D. The V end was cut by 0 bases, the J end by 6 bases, with 6 bases between. The CDR3 extends over 13 amino acids. Germline loops: CDR1 LGHNA, CDR2 YNFKEQ. CDR3 DNA: TGTGCCAGCAGCCAAGACCTGGGTCAGCCCCAGCATTTT. As protein: CASSQDLGQPQHF.

The V gene is TRBV11-2, the J gene TRBJ2-1; 9 bases agree with TRBD2. The V gene end was trimmed by 2 bases and the J gene end by 7 bases; junction bases not matched to a gene: 6. The CDR3 is 15 amino acids. Germline V gives CDR1 SGHAT, CDR2 FQNNGV. CDR3: CASSLIAGVLNEQFF. As DNA, the CDR3 is TGTGCCAGCAGCTTAATAGCGGGAGTACTGAATGAGCAGTTCTTC.

The CDR3: CASSLSGQTYEQYF. CDR3 DNA: TGTGCCAGCAGCTTATCTGGACAGACCTACGAGCAGTACTTC. The V and J genes are TRBV7-3 and TRBJ2-7, with D tentatively TRBD1 (6 bases). This CDR3 is built from 14 residues. The V gene's germline CDR1 is SGHTA and CDR2 FQGTGA. The V end was cut by 2 bases, the J end by 2 bases, with 10 bases between. Drawing the rest from reference TRBV7-3 and TRBJ2-7, the complete variable domain is GAGVSQTPSNKVTEKGKYVELRCDPISGHTALYWYRQSLGQGPEFLIYFQGTGAADDSGLPNDRFFAVRPEGSVSTLKIQRTERGDSAVYLCASSLSGQTYEQYFGPGTRLTVT.

V is TRBV7-8 and J is TRBJ2-1; D is perhaps TRBD2 (7 bases). Germline V gene data show CDR1 as SGHVS and CDR2 as FQNEAQ. The ends were cut back, 5 bases at V and 12 bases at J, with 29 bases in the middle. The CDR3 totals 17 residues. CDR3 region: CASSENIWRGTTTGQFF. The CDR3 nucleotides are TGTGCCAGCAGCGAGAACATTTGGAGGGGGACTACTACAGGGCAGTTCTTC.

This chain connects TRBV28 to TRBJ2-1; unclear D gene. The ends were cut back, 4 bases at V and 10 bases at J, with 11 bases in the middle. CDR3 size: 12 residues. The germline gives CDR1 MDHEN, CDR2 SYDVKM. The CDR3 DNA reads as TGTGCCAGCAGTTCTACTGTGGACGAGCAGTTCTTC. Encoded protein: CASSSTVDEQFF.